The rows below give T cell receptor beta chains drawn from one sample of a study of T cell repertoires in cytomegalovirus infection. One entry per CDR3 protein results from TCRdb running MiXCR on the reads. The sample consists of some 230,000 distinct CDR3 sequences, approximately 22% of them appearing once. Specimen: CD8+ T cells from PBMCs. These receptors were taken from a human donor in good health (CMV status not recorded). Some clones in this sample may be carry-over from other donors' samples. CDR3s leave out the opening cysteine and the closing phenylalanine or tryptophan. The D gene is left open where the match is weak. Part of the rows lack a size; the others show once, few, many or a class for expanded clones.

D | size | V | CDR3
NA | NA | TRBV2 | ASSERGGGAQDEQY
NA | few | TRBV29-1 | SVDGTHPGDTEAF
TRBD2 | few | TRBV28 | ASSLPGFPSGGGLNEQF
TRBD1 | NA | TRBV20-1 | SAQTGDRAPDTEAF
NA | NA | TRBV10-3 | ATQARGATNEKLF
NA | many | TRBV5-5 | ASSLFVNTEAF
TRBD2 | many | TRBV12-3/TRBV12-4 | ASSSTGGGAFDEQF
NA | many | TRBV12-3/TRBV12-4 | ASSWAGEGEQY
NA | NA | TRBV7-1 | ASSQQGPEAF
NA | NA | TRBV25-1 | ASGAGSEETQY
NA | many | TRBV7-9 | ASSPLGQGYEQY
TRBD2 | few | TRBV28 | VVRGKSSYEQY
NA | NA | TRBV20-1 | SALLVSSEQF
NA | NA | TRBV7-4 | ASSQGRETQY
TRBD2 | few | TRBV28 | ASSPLRVAGHGTDTQY
NA | few | TRBV11-2 | ASSLAKTAPLNTEAF
NA | many | TRBV20-1 | SAREALGYGYT
NA | NA | TRBV29-1 | SAQGGSSYNEQF
TRBD2 | NA | TRBV19 | ASRLRGGAHNEQF
NA | NA | TRBV2 | ASRGGAPKETQY
NA | few | TRBV2 | ASRDVEGNQPQH
TRBD2 | NA | TRBV23-1 | ASSLGLAGAEQF
TRBD1 | NA | TRBV2 | ASRGQGYT
TRBD2 | few | TRBV29-1 | SALAGAQETQY
TRBD1 | few | TRBV6-2/TRBV6-3 | ASSTRDRATYEQY
NA | NA | TRBV11-2 | ASRPKGQGSDTQY
TRBD1 | few | TRBV7-9 | ASIPGQGANTGELF
NA | many | TRBV6-5 | ASSYGADNEQF
NA | few | TRBV20-1 | SAHRGGYEQY
NA | few | TRBV6-2/TRBV6-3 | ASSYEQDAYNEQF
NA | many | TRBV7-8 | ASSNALGNEQF
TRBD1 | few | TRBV6-1 | ASRLLQGAPDNEQF
NA | many | TRBV5-6 | ASSLEVSGPRETQY
NA | many | TRBV28 | ASSPLAVSSYNEQF
NA | few | TRBV4-1 | ASSRDPVEDRNTEAF
TRBD2 | many | TRBV2 | ASVRLAGAGELF
NA | few | TRBV11-2 | ASSLPWGEKETQY
NA | NA | TRBV29-1 | SVERVMNTEAF
NA | NA | TRBV12-3/TRBV12-4 | ASSFGVSIY
TRBD1 | few | TRBV12-5 | ASGLDRGGSYEQY
NA | few | TRBV20-1 | SAREWAGSNQPQH
TRBD2 | many | TRBV7-6 | ASSLLGTRFYNEQF
NA | NA | TRBV6-2/TRBV6-3 | ASSAVGFDTQY
NA | many | TRBV7-6 | ASSRGSEAF
NA | NA | TRBV29-1 | SVSGTPEQY
NA | few | TRBV13 | ASSLGFEAF
NA | few | TRBV4-2 | ASSQGRGGNTEAF
TRBD1 | NA | TRBV5-6 | ASSLATGIQPQH
TRBD1 | NA | TRBV25-1 | ASSKWTGSVSPLH
NA | many | TRBV6-2/TRBV6-3 | ASSYSAGRITGELF